The source of this T cell receptor beta chain is a study of naive and memory T cell subsets. Overall study results and limits: TCR transcript changes with activation or differentiation may affect this RNA method.

The sample holds a few counts of this clonotype. What it binds is not known. Treatment noted: skin biopsy from PPD injection site in Mantoux-positive individual. The library had UMIs added by 3' ligation of an oligonucleotide to TCR cDNA. Skin biopsies came from PPD injection sites in Mantoux-positive individuals. Amplification of ligated cDNA took four PCR rounds with SP2 and nested alpha and beta constant primers. Alpha and beta constant region primers primed reverse transcription for blood and skin samples. TCRdb reprocessed the UMI-ligation and nested PCR reads with MiXCR, giving one entry per CDR3 protein. In the table there are some 21,000 distinct CDR3 sequences, 4.5% to 7% of which are singletons. The germline V and J ends were trimmed by 2 bases and 0 bases, with 17 bases remaining between them. The CDR3 covers 18 residues. Germline V gives CDR1 MNHEY, CDR2 SVGEGT.

The sample in question was skin, obtained from a tuberculin skin test site. The rearrangement joins TRBV6-2 or TRBV6-3 to TRBJ1-3; no definite D call. This clonotype was sampled from an adult in good health. CDR3 amino acids: CASSYGPVGYSSGNTIYF. The CDR3, as DNA: TGTGCCAGCAGTTACGGGCCCGTAGGATACAGCTCTGGAAACACCATATATTTT.